The rows below give T cell receptor beta chains drawn from one sample of a study of blood T cell repertoires in COVID-19. Sequencing used immunoSEQ multiplex PCR; TCRdb keeps in-frame clones, though not all of them. This sample has tens of thousands of clones, with 82% found just once. The sample comprised peripheral blood. The receptors derive from an older woman with acute or convalescent COVID-19. Each CDR3 is given with its conserved first and last residue. D genes are given only for firm matches. A clone size is listed for some rows: how often the clone was seen (once, few, many), or a class if it is expanded.

-,TRBV6-1,-,TRBJ1-2,CATSTGLVDGYTF,TGTGCCACCTCGACAGGCCTAGTGGATGGCTACACCTTC
-,TRBV29-1,TRBD2,TRBJ2-1,CSARAGVDYEQFF,TGCAGCGCCCGAGCGGGAGTTGACTATGAGCAGTTCTTC
-,TRBV7-9,-,TRBJ1-3,CASSRDIRGTGNTIYF,TGTGCCAGCAGCCGAGACATAAGGGGAACTGGAAACACCATATATTTT
-,TRBV30,TRBD1,TRBJ1-2,CAWSPLGQSYGYTF,TGTGCCTGGAGTCCTCTGGGACAGTCCTATGGCTACACCTTC
-,TRBV14,-,TRBJ1-4,CASSQNRARGEKLFF,TGTGCCAGCAGCCAAAACCGGGCCAGGGGTGAAAAACTGTTTTTT
once,TRBV3-1/TRBV3-2,TRBD2,TRBJ2-1,CASSQGFSGGANLYNEQFF,TGTGCCAGCAGCCAAGGCTTTAGCGGGGGGGCTAACCTATACAATGAGCAGTTCTTC
-,TRBV9,TRBD2,TRBJ2-2,CASSVGGSVTGELFF,TGTGCCAGCAGCGTAGGCGGGAGCGTCACCGGGGAGCTGTTTTTT
once,TRBV5-5,-,TRBJ2-7,CASSLSPDNSYEQYF,TGTGCCAGCAGCTTGTCCCCGGACAACTCCTACGAGCAGTACTTC
once,TRBV18,-,TRBJ2-1,CASSRGQRLNNEQFF,TGTGCCAGCTCACGAGGACAAAGACTTAACAATGAGCAGTTCTTC
few,TRBV11-3,-,TRBJ2-1,CASSLVPSGGGEQFF,TGTGCCAGCAGCTTAGTCCCTAGCGGAGGGGGTGAGCAGTTCTTC
-,TRBV20-1,-,TRBJ1-1,CSASDGTRMNTEAFF,TGCAGTGCTAGTGACGGGACACGTATGAACACTGAAGCTTTCTTT
few,TRBV19,TRBD1,TRBJ1-1,CASSISRTGNTEAFF,TGTGCCAGTAGTATTTCTCGGACAGGGAACACTGAAGCTTTCTTT
-,TRBV19,TRBD1,TRBJ1-2,CASSIRQGTIYGYTF,TGTGCCAGTAGTATCAGACAGGGAACTATCTATGGCTACACCTTC
-,TRBV2,-,TRBJ1-1,CASSVDRANTEAFF,TGTGCCAGCAGCGTTGACAGAGCGAACACTGAAGCTTTCTTT
once,TRBV24-1,TRBD2,TRBJ2-1,CATSDRTSGGYNEQFF,TGTGCCACCAGTGATCGTACTAGCGGGGGCTACAATGAGCAGTTCTTC
-,TRBV6-5,-,TRBJ1-2,CAASGGSNYGYTF,TGTGCCGCGAGCGGGGGCAGCAACTATGGCTACACCTTC
-,TRBV6-5,TRBD1,TRBJ2-7,CASRADRGPYEQYF,TGTGCCAGCAGGGCCGACAGGGGGCCTTATGAGCAGTACTTC
few,TRBV27,TRBD1,TRBJ1-1,CASSPGTGTGTEAFF,TGTGCCAGCAGTCCAGGGACAGGGACGGGCACTGAAGCTTTCTTT
-,TRBV19,TRBD1,TRBJ1-6,CASNLGQGPGALHF,TGTGCCAGTAACCTGGGACAGGGGCCCGGAGCCCTCCACTTT
-,TRBV4-2,-,TRBJ2-7,CASSQGYSQLPYEQYF,TGTGCCAGCAGCCAAGGTTACTCTCAACTGCCATACGAGCAGTACTTC
-,TRBV30,TRBD2,TRBJ2-3,CAWSSLAGGEDTQYF,TGTGCCTGGAGTTCGCTAGCGGGGGGAGAGGATACGCAGTATTTT
-,TRBV29-1,-,TRBJ1-1,CSVQSPGFTEAFF,TGCAGCGTACAATCCCCAGGGTTCACTGAAGCTTTCTTT
-,TRBV9,-,TRBJ1-1,CASSVGPGTEAFF,TGTGCCAGCAGCGTAGGGCCGGGCACTGAAGCTTTCTTT
-,TRBV6-2/TRBV6-3,TRBD1,TRBJ1-3,CASSYAGPGQGFPGNTIYF,TGTGCCAGCAGTTACGCGGGTCCGGGACAGGGATTCCCTGGAAACACCATATATTTT
few,TRBV5-5,TRBD1,TRBJ1-2,CASSPTGALVYGYTF,TGTGCCAGCAGCCCGACAGGGGCATTGGTCTATGGCTACACCTTC
once,TRBV28,-,TRBJ2-2,CASIKNTGELFF,TGTGCCAGCATTAAGAACACCGGGGAGCTGTTTTTT
-,TRBV9,TRBD1,TRBJ1-5,CASSPSTGGLQPQHF,TGTGCCAGCAGCCCATCGACAGGGGGCCTCCAGCCCCAGCATTTT
-,TRBV19,-,TRBJ1-1,CAAGGPKWNTEAFF,TGTGCCGCGGGGGGACCGAAATGGAACACTGAAGCTTTCTTT
-,TRBV4-1,-,TRBJ1-2,CASSQDTAGTNYGYTF,TGCGCCAGCAGCCAAGATACGGCAGGGACTAACTATGGCTACACCTTC